These 21 T cell receptor beta chains originate from one sample sequenced in a study of blood T cell repertoires in COVID-19. Profiled with immunoSEQ multiplex PCR; TCRdb holds only in-frame clones, not every one. This table holds 30,000 to 40,000 clones, about 85% found once. The sample comprised peripheral blood. Source of these receptors: a man aged 50 to 60 with active COVID-19.

The chain couples TRBV6-5 to TRBJ1-2; 7 bases agree with TRBD1. Unmatched junction bases numbered 5, after V lost 4 bases and J lost 3 bases. The CDR3 is made up of 14 amino acids. Germline values: CDR1 MNHEY, CDR2 SVGAGI. CDR3 DNA: TGTGCCAGCAGTTCATCAGGGGGATACTATGGCTACACCTTC. Protein sequence: CASSSSGGYYGYTF.

The chain combines TRBV6-6 with TRBJ2-7; 9 nucleotides match TRBD2. CDR1 and CDR2 (germline): MNHNY, SVGAGI (reference sequence). This CDR3 has 14 amino acids. V gave up 6 bases and J gave up 2 bases; unmatched junction bases: 5. This chain's CDR3 is CASSLAGLAYEQYF. DNA for the CDR3: TGTGCCAGCAGCCTAGCGGGGCTAGCCTACGAGCAGTACTTC.

This sequence joins TRBV23-1 and TRBJ1-5, with D uncertain. TRBV23-1 is flagged as an ORF with uncertain function. The CDR3 consists of 16 residues. The V gene lost 3 bases and the J gene lost 0 bases, with 12 bases spanning the gap. CDR3 sequence: CASSHLEAYSNQPQHF. As DNA, the CDR3 is TGCGCCAGCAGTCATTTAGAGGCCTATAGCAATCAGCCCCAGCATTTT.

Comment on this clone: In this CDR3 the conserved last residue, phenylalanine or tryptophan, is missing, so a read error is likely. The genes are TRBV12-3 or TRBV12-4 and TRBJ2-2, with 7 positions matching TRBD1. The CDR3 consists of 13 residues. The chain's CDR3 is CASSLAGQGELFS. CDR3 in DNA: TGTGCCAGCAGTTTAGCGGGGCAGGGGGAACTGTTTTCT.

This chain connects TRBV24-1 to TRBJ1-2; tentative D call: TRBD1 (5 bases). V lost 4 bases, J lost 4 bases, and 9 bases lay in between. Germline V gene sequence: CDR1 KGHDR, CDR2 SFDVKD. The CDR3 contains 13 residues. CDR3 protein: CATSDTGLYGYTF. In DNA form, the CDR3 reads TGTGCCACCAGTGACACAGGTCTCTATGGCTACACCTTC.

CDR3 DNA: TGCGCCAGCACCGAAGACAGGGGGAGGGTCAATGAGCAGTTCTTC. Translated, it gives CASTEDRGRVNEQFF. The chain recombines TRBV5-1 with TRBJ2-1, with 9 nucleotides matching TRBD1. J lost 6 bases, V lost 6 bases, and 10 bases had no gene match. There are 15 residues in the CDR3. The V gene's germline CDR1 is SGHRS and CDR2 YFSETQ. Full variable domain (remainder filled in from reference TRBV5-1 and TRBJ2-1): KAGVTQTPRYLIKTRGQQVTLSCSPISGHRSVSWYQQTPGQGLQFLFEYFSETQRNKGNFPGRFSGRQFSNSRSEMNVSTLELGDSALYLCASTEDRGRVNEQFFGPGTRLTVL.

This clone was seen a single time. V usage is TRBV15 and J usage is TRBJ1-2, with D possibly being TRBD1 (5 bases). This CDR3 is 14 amino acids long. V lost 0 bases, J lost 4 bases, and 9 bases lay in between. Germline values: CDR1 LNHNV, CDR2 YYDKDF (reference sequence). The CDR3 DNA sequence: TGTGCCACCAGCAGAGATTTACAGGCCTATGGCTACACCTTC. This encodes CATSRDLQAYGYTF.

The rearrangement uses TRBV27 and TRBJ2-3; weak D call: TRBD2 (5 bases). The CDR3 has 16 amino acids. Per germline, CDR1 MNHEY and CDR2 SMNVEV (reference sequence). V lost 3 bases, J lost 4 bases, and 17 bases lay in between. The CDR3 is CASSFRPSGVADTQYF. CDR3 DNA: TGTGCCAGCAGTTTCCGACCTTCCGGGGTTGCAGATACGCAGTATTTT.

A single count supports this clone. V is TRBV7-8 and J is TRBJ2-5, with 8 bases fitting TRBD1. V dropped 4 bases and J dropped 5; count of bases not matched to a gene: 9. This CDR3 is built from 15 residues. Germline assignment: CDR1 SGHVS and CDR2 FQNEAQ. In DNA, the CDR3 is TGTGCCAGCAGCTGGGGCAGGGGGCTAGGGGAGACCCAGTACTTC. Encoded protein: CASSWGRGLGETQYF.

The chain employs TRBV11-2 and TRBJ2-7, with 12 bases aligning to TRBD2. The CDR3 runs to 15 residues. The V segment lost 6 bases and the J segment 2 bases; nucleotides outside the gene matches: 5. Germline values: CDR1 SGHAT, CDR2 FQNNGV. CDR3 nucleotides: TGTGCCAGCAGTTCCCTAGCGGGGGGGACCTACGAGCAGTACTTC. Its translation is CASSSLAGGTYEQYF.

This clone occurred a few times. The rearrangement links TRBV4-1 to TRBJ1-3; D gene ambiguous. The CDR3 consists of 15 residues. CDR1 MGHRA and CDR2 YSYEKL come from the germline V gene. Deletions cut 1 base from V and 1 base from J, with 8 bases between. This CDR3 is CASSQVLVSGNTIYF. The CDR3 nucleotides read TGCGCCAGCAGCCAAGTTTTAGTATCTGGAAACACCATATATTTT.

This chain connects TRBV28 to TRBJ1-5, with D possibly TRBD1 on 6 matching bases. The CDR3 runs to 17 residues. Looked up from germline, CDR1 is MDHEN and CDR2 is SYDVKM. The V and J ends lost 5 bases and 2 bases respectively, with 19 bases between them. The CDR3 nucleotides are TGTGCCAGCAGTCCCTTGACAGGACCGAGGGGCAATCAGCCCCAGCATTTT. Its protein is CASSPLTGPRGNQPQHF.

The table lists this clone with a few counts. The chain joins TRBV10-1 to TRBJ2-7; 11 bases agree with TRBD1. Germline V lookup: CDR1 WNHNN, CDR2 SYGVQD (reference sequence). The CDR3 length is 15 residues. J lost 3 bases, V lost 2 bases, and 3 bases had no gene match. The CDR3 bases are TGCGCCAGCAGTGAGGGGACAGGGGGTGGCTACGAGCAGTACTTC. Residues: CASSEGTGGGYEQYF.

This clone showed up just once. The chain couples TRBV6-6 to TRBJ1-6; the match to TRBD1 covers 8 bases. From germline, CDR1 is MNHNY and CDR2 SVGAGI (reference sequence). This CDR3 contains 16 residues. The trim removed 6 bases at V and 8 bases at J, leaving 12 bases unmatched. CDR3 protein: CASRTPLTGGHSPLHF. The CDR3 region has the DNA TGTGCCAGCAGAACCCCGCTAACAGGGGGTCATTCACCCCTCCACTTT.

The chain couples TRBV28 to TRBJ2-7, with 10 positions matching TRBD1. J was trimmed by 5 bases and V by 5 bases; bases with no gene match: 6. The CDR3 is 14 residues long. Germline V gene lookup returns CDR1 MDHEN and CDR2 SYDVKM. CDR3 amino acids: CASSPGQGVHEQYF. The DNA for the CDR3 is TGTGCCAGCAGTCCCGGACAGGGGGTTCACGAGCAGTACTTC.

The J gene is TRBJ2-7, the V gene TRBV3-1 (or the pseudogene TRBV3-2); weak D call: TRBD2 (5 bases). Germline lookup yields CDR1 LGHDT and CDR2 YNNKEL (reference sequence). The CDR3 consists of 12 residues. Trimming shortened V by 0 bases and J by 8 bases, and 8 bases separated the two germline ends. CDR3 bases: TGTGCCAGCAGCCAAGACGGGGTCAAGCAGTACTTC. Its protein product is CASSQDGVKQYF.

V gene TRBV5-6 combines with J gene TRBJ2-5, with 7 positions matching TRBD1. CDR1 and CDR2 (germline): SGHDT, YYEEEE. V lost 5 bases, J lost 5 bases, and 12 bases stayed unmatched. The CDR3 has 15 amino acids. This CDR3 reads CASRIRQGWLETQYF. The CDR3 nucleotides are TGTGCCAGCAGAATCCGACAGGGTTGGTTGGAGACCCAGTACTTC. Full variable domain (outside the CDR3, taken from reference TRBV5-6 and TRBJ2-5): DAGVTQSPTHLIKTRGQQVTLRCSPKSGHDTVSWYQQALGQGPQFIFQYYEEEERQRGNFPDRFSGHQFPNYSSELNVNALLLGDSALYLCASRIRQGWLETQYFGPGTRLLVL.

The CDR3 protein is CATSRGHLLAGGTDTQYF. The CDR3 nucleotides read TGTGCCACCAGCAGAGGTCACTTACTAGCGGGGGGCACAGATACGCAGTATTTT. This chain connects TRBV15 to TRBJ2-3; TRBD2 matches 11 bases. Germline assignment: CDR1 LNHNV and CDR2 YYDKDF (reference sequence). V dropped 1 base and J dropped 1; count of bases not matched to a gene: 7. This CDR3 spans 18 amino acids.

This clone has only one observation. The rearrangement links TRBV7-2 to TRBJ1-6, with D perhaps TRBD1 (6 bases). Germline CDR1 reads SGHTA; CDR2 reads FQGNSA. The CDR3 is 15 amino acids. V gave up 4 bases and J gave up 3 bases, with 10 bases separating them. The CDR3 DNA reads as TGTGCCAGCAGCTCGAGACAGGTCTATAATTCACCCCTCCACTTT. It translates to CASSSRQVYNSPLHF. Looking up the rest from reference TRBV7-2 and TRBJ1-6 gives the full variable domain: GAGVSQSPSNKVTEKGKDVELRCDPISGHTALYWYRQSLGQGLEFLIYFQGNSAPDKSGLPSDRFSAERTGGSVSTLTIQRTQQEDSAVYLCASSSRQVYNSPLHFGNGTRLTVT.

This clone was seen once. V and J are TRBV4-3 and TRBJ1-2, with D possibly being TRBD1 (5 bases). Germline CDR1 reads LGHNA; CDR2 reads YSLEER. The V end lost 5 bases, the J end lost 4 bases, and 14 bases lay between the germline ends. The CDR3 spans 14 residues. The CDR3 region is CASSDGGGRYGYTF. CDR3 bases: TGCGCCAGCAGCGATGGGGGAGGGCGCTATGGCTACACCTTC.

The chain has TRBV24-1 and TRBJ2-1; perhaps TRBD1 as D (6 bases). Per germline, CDR1 KGHDR and CDR2 SFDVKD. V shed 4 bases and J shed 6 bases, with 12 bases lying between them. This CDR3 spans 14 amino acids. The CDR3 sequence is CATSDTGTINEQFF. DNA for the CDR3: TGTGCCACCAGTGACACCGGGACAATCAATGAGCAGTTCTTC.